Listed here are 26 T cell receptor beta chains from one sample, sequenced in a study of blood T cell repertoires in COVID-19. The assay was immunoSEQ multiplex PCR, and TCRdb's table has in-frame clones only and misses some. The data show around 77,000 clones, around three quarters seen once. Sequencing was carried out using peripheral blood. The source is a woman over 75 with active or convalescent COVID-19.

The chain uses TRBV5-4 and TRBJ2-3; TRBD2 aligns across 9 bases. Trimming removed 4 bases from V and 4 bases from J; junction bases left unmatched: 16. The germline CDR1 and CDR2 sequences are SGHNT and YYREEE (reference sequence). CDR3 length equals 18 residues. In nucleotides, the CDR3 is TGTGCCAGCAGCCAAGGGCGGCTAGCGGGGTTTTCGGCAGATACGCAGTATTTT. It codes for CASSQGRLAGFSADTQYF. The full variable domain, completed using reference TRBV5-4 and TRBJ2-3, is ETGVTQSPTHLIKTRGQQVTLRCSSQSGHNTVSWYQQALGQGPQFIFQYYREEENGRGNFPPRFSGLQFPNYSSELNVNALELDDSALYLCASSQGRLAGFSADTQYFGPGTRLTVL.

In its sample, this clone was seen many times. The chain is built from TRBV18 and TRBJ1-2, with D hard to call. Trimming pared 4 bases from V and 6 bases from J, leaving 6 bases between. The CDR3 extends over 11 amino acids. Germline CDR1 KGHSH, CDR2 LQKENI. The CDR3 nucleotides read TGTGCCAGCTCACAGAGGGATGGCTACACCTTC. Translating gives CASSQRDGYTF. Full variable domain (remainder filled in from reference TRBV18 and TRBJ1-2): NAGVMQNPRHLVRRRGQEARLRCSPMKGHSHVYWYRQLPEEGLKFMVYLQKENIIDESGMPKERFSAEFPKEGPSILRIQQVVRGDSAAYFCASSQRDGYTFGSGTRLTVV.

V and J are TRBV9 and TRBJ1-5; D uncertain. The CDR3 has 17 amino acids. V gave up 0 bases and J gave up 6 bases, with 19 bases separating them. In germline, CDR1 is SGDLS, CDR2 YYNGEE. Here the CDR3 DNA reads TGTGCCAGCAGCGTAGCTTTTAACAGCCGCCAGGTTCAGCCCCAGCATTTT. Its translation is CASSVAFNSRQVQPQHF.

This sequence joins TRBV6-2 or TRBV6-3 and TRBJ1-2; tentative D call: TRBD1 (6 bases). Per the germline V gene, CDR1 is MNHEY and CDR2 is SVGEGT. This CDR3 has 16 residues. Trimming shortened V by 2 bases and J by 0 bases, and 13 bases separated the two germline ends. In DNA, the CDR3 is TGTGCCAGCAGTTACCCACAGGGAGGGACTAACTATGGCTACACCTTC. Translating gives CASSYPQGGTNYGYTF.

The V gene is TRBV19, the J gene TRBJ1-2; D might be TRBD1 (5 bases). Trimming stripped 5 bases from V and 8 bases from J, with 18 bases between. This CDR3 has 14 residues. Germline CDR1 LNHDA, CDR2 SQIVND (reference sequence). The CDR3 is CASSVTGTGGGYTF. The CDR3 coding sequence is TGTGCCAGTAGTGTTACCGGGACGGGGGGAGGCTACACCTTC.

The DNA for the CDR3 is TGCGCCAGCAGCCGAGCCCGTCACACCGGGACAGGTTCCTACGAGCAGTACTTC. Translated: CASSRARHTGTGSYEQYF. V usage is TRBV4-3 and J usage is TRBJ2-7, with TRBD1 matching over 8 bases. V lost 4 bases and J lost 1; bases outside the gene matches: 15. Per the germline V gene, CDR1 is LGHNA and CDR2 is YSLEER. This CDR3 has 18 residues.

The chain has TRBV24-1 and TRBJ2-2; D remains unclear. Trimming pared 1 base from V and 0 bases from J, leaving 2 bases between. The germline CDR1 and CDR2 sequences are KGHDR and SFDVKD. This CDR3 is built from 14 residues. This CDR3 is CATSDFANTGELFF. As DNA, the CDR3 is TGTGCCACCAGTGATTTCGCGAACACCGGGGAGCTGTTTTTT.

The genes are TRBV19 and TRBJ1-1, with a weak D call TRBD1 (6 bases). The V gene's germline CDR1 is LNHDA and CDR2 SQIVND (reference sequence). The CDR3 has 14 residues. Deletions cut 6 bases from V and 4 bases from J, with 15 bases between. CDR3 DNA: TGTGCCAGTAGCAAACAGGTACAGGGCACTGAAGCTTTCTTT. As protein: CASSKQVQGTEAFF.

The chain links TRBV28 to TRBJ2-1; 8 nucleotides line up with TRBD2. Germline CDR1 reads MDHEN; CDR2 reads SYDVKM. J gave up 6 bases and V 7 bases, and 14 bases lay outside the gene matches. This CDR3 comprises 16 residues. The CDR3 loop is CASTPHRAGGGNEQFF. The CDR3 coding sequence is TGTGCCAGCACCCCACATCGGGCGGGGGGAGGCAATGAGCAGTTCTTC.

The chain recombines TRBV7-6 with TRBJ1-1, with D tentatively TRBD1 (6 bases). Trimming removed 1 base from V and 0 bases from J, with 12 bases in between. This CDR3 has 16 amino acids. CDR1 is SGHVS and CDR2 is FNYEAQ in the germline V gene. The CDR3 sequence is CASSLGGGNMNTEAFF. The CDR3 nucleotides are TGTGCCAGCAGCTTAGGCGGGGGCAACATGAACACTGAAGCTTTCTTT.

J is TRBJ1-2 and V is TRBV2; D uncertain. CDR1 SNHLY and CDR2 FYNNEI come from the germline V gene. CDR3 length: 13 amino acids. Trimming took off 8 bases at V and 0 bases at J, with 10 bases between the two ends. CDR3 sequence: CASRLEANYGYTF. The CDR3 DNA reads as TGTGCCAGCCGGCTGGAGGCTAACTATGGCTACACCTTC.

The chain employs TRBV5-1 and TRBJ2-2; 9 nucleotides line up with TRBD1. Germline CDR1 reads SGHRS; CDR2 reads YFSETQ. There are 16 residues in the CDR3. V dropped 4 bases and J dropped 3; count of bases not matched to a gene: 7. CDR3 sequence: CASSQGTGSDTGELFF. Written as DNA, the CDR3 is TGCGCCAGCAGCCAAGGGACAGGGAGCGACACCGGGGAGCTGTTTTTT.

In DNA form, the CDR3 reads TGTGCCAGCAGTTTATCGACAGGGTACGGCAATTCACCCCTCCACTTT. This sequence encodes CASSLSTGYGNSPLHF. This chain joins TRBV28 and TRBJ1-6; 7 nucleotides match TRBD1. The CDR3 is made up of 16 amino acids. The V gene end was trimmed by 1 base and the J gene end by 7 bases; junction bases not matched to a gene: 7. Germline CDR1 is MDHEN and CDR2 is SYDVKM.

This clone was recorded once. The genes are TRBV2 and TRBJ2-3; TRBD2 aligns across 8 bases. The V gene's germline CDR1 is SNHLY and CDR2 FYNNEI. Trimming removed 7 bases from V and 6 bases from J; junction bases left unmatched: 9. The CDR3 is 14 residues long. The DNA of the CDR3 is TGTGCCAGCAAGCCCAGCGGGGGAGATGATACGCAGTATTTT. Residues: CASKPSGGDDTQYF.

The J gene is TRBJ2-7, the V gene TRBV6-1; no clear D gene. CDR1 MNHNS and CDR2 SASEGT come from the germline V gene. The V end was cut by 2 bases, the J end by 9 bases, with 11 bases between. The CDR3 extends over 12 amino acids. CDR3 nucleotide sequence: TGTGCCAGCAGTGAAAGGCGGAGCCGGCAGTACTTC. This gives the protein CASSERRSRQYF.

With regard to this clone: The sample carries other DNA sequences with the same CDR3. The genes are TRBV18 and TRBJ2-2; D possibly corresponds to TRBD2 (5 bases). This CDR3 is 14 amino acids long. Germline V gene sequence: CDR1 KGHSH, CDR2 LQKENI. Trimming took off 0 bases at V and 3 bases at J, with 5 bases between the two ends. CDR3 DNA sequence: TGTGCCAGCTCACCACCAGCGGACACCGGGGAGCTGTTTTTT. The encoded protein is CASSPPADTGELFF.

The chain couples TRBV3-1 (or the pseudogene TRBV3-2) to TRBJ1-2; D is uncertain. CDR1 is LGHDT and CDR2 is YNNKEL in the germline V gene (reference sequence). The CDR3 is 15 amino acids. Trimming left V 4 bases short and J 8 bases short, with 20 bases between. This CDR3 is CASSLRPPIVHGYTF. The CDR3 DNA reads as TGTGCCAGCAGCCTGAGGCCCCCAATTGTCCACGGCTACACCTTC.

The chain uses TRBV29-1 and TRBJ1-1, with TRBD1 matching over 7 bases. Germline assignment: CDR1 SQVTM and CDR2 ANQGSEA. With V trimmed by 4 bases and J by 5 bases, 4 bases remained unmatched. The CDR3 length is 12 residues. As DNA, the CDR3 is TGCAGCGTTGGCGACAGGGAAACTGAAGCTTTCTTT. This encodes CSVGDRETEAFF.

Here the CDR3 DNA reads TGTGCCAGCAGTTACGGGGGAGCGGGTCAGCCCCAGCATTTT. Its protein product is CASSYGGAGQPQHF. This sequence joins TRBV6-6 and TRBJ1-5, with D possibly being TRBD1 (5 bases). Germline V lookup: CDR1 MNHNY, CDR2 SVGAGI (reference sequence). V gave up 2 bases and J gave up 6 bases, with 11 bases separating them. This CDR3 region has 14 residues.

The rearrangement links TRBV2 to TRBJ1-6; D not resolved. From germline, CDR1 is SNHLY and CDR2 FYNNEI. The CDR3 is made up of 16 amino acids. V dropped 3 bases and J dropped 11 bases, with 20 bases sitting between them. Here the CDR3 reads CASSERAARVVPPLHF. Here the CDR3 DNA reads TGTGCCAGCAGTGAGCGGGCAGCGAGGGTTGTCCCACCCCTCCACTTT.

The V and J genes are TRBV7-8 and TRBJ1-6; D gene unclear. Trimming left V 1 base short and J 4 bases short, with 5 bases between. The germline gives CDR1 SGHVS, CDR2 FQNEAQ. CDR3 length: 14 residues. This CDR3 reads CASSLDGYNSPLHF. The DNA for the CDR3 is TGTGCCAGCAGCTTAGACGGTTATAATTCACCCCTCCACTTT.

This clone was seen a few times. CDR3 sequence (DNA): TGTGCCAGCAGCCCCCCCCGGGACAATCTTCAGCCCCAGCATTTT. Translating it yields CASSPPRDNLQPQHF. This chain links TRBV28 with TRBJ1-5, with a weak D call TRBD1 (6 bases). CDR3 size: 15 residues. Trimming cost V 6 bases and J 6 bases, with 18 bases left between them. Per the germline V gene, CDR1 is MDHEN and CDR2 is SYDVKM.

The chain links TRBV12-3 or TRBV12-4 to TRBJ2-1, with D maybe TRBD1 (6 bases). The CDR3 is 12 residues long. Trimming shortened V by 4 bases and J by 7 bases, and 8 bases separated the two germline ends. CDR3 amino acids: CASSSGQNEQFF. CDR3 nucleotides: TGTGCCAGCAGTTCCGGACAGAATGAGCAGTTCTTC.

The chain combines TRBV5-4 with TRBJ2-7, with D possibly matching TRBD2 (7 bases). This CDR3 is 15 amino acids long. In germline, CDR1 is SGHNT, CDR2 YYREEE (reference sequence). The V end was cut by 3 bases, the J end by 4 bases, with 17 bases between. The CDR3 loop reads CASSSVGGARYEQYF. CDR3 DNA sequence: TGTGCCAGCAGCTCAGTAGGGGGGGCGCGTTACGAGCAGTACTTC.

The table lists this clone with many counts. Here the CDR3 DNA reads TGCGCCAGCAGCTCCGGGACAGTCGTTAATATTGGAATGGCCGGGGAGCTGTTTTTT. This codes for CASSSGTVVNIGMAGELFF. The V gene is TRBV5-1, the J gene TRBJ2-2; TRBD1 matches 7 bases. In germline, CDR1 is SGHRS, CDR2 YFSETQ. This CDR3 contains 19 residues. V shed 3 bases and J 6 bases; nucleotides not matched to a gene: 20.

J is TRBJ2-7 and V is TRBV5-6; 7 bases are a match to TRBD2. The CDR3 is made up of 15 amino acids. Germline trimming cut 2 bases from V and 5 bases from J; bases unmatched to any gene: 10. CDR1 SGHDT and CDR2 YYEEEE come from the germline V gene. DNA of the CDR3: TGTGCCAGCAGCTTCCTGGCTAGCGGAAAGGACGAGCAGTACTTC. This sequence encodes CASSFLASGKDEQYF.